This T cell receptor beta chain was recovered during a study of cytomegalovirus exposure and HLA in healthy donors (TCRdb year 2017). General notes on the study: According to an earlier analysis of 587 of the donors, roughly 180 million T cells yielded 117 million unique TCR beta sequences and approximately 280 Gb of sequence data. On average, around 230,000 unique TCR beta nucleotide sequences were sequenced per donor among about 400 genotyped donors of the cohort, with 15% to 20% of those sequences being non-productive. Of the 350 to 450 genotyped donors, approximately 83% fell in the genetic ancestry cluster associated with self-reported Caucasian donors. The aim of the study was to test whether cataloging public T cell receptors could identify signatures of past pathogen exposure. Approximately 330 gigabases of sequencing data and 91 million or so unique TCR sequences made up an early release that covered some 640 HLA-typed donors. The study used immunosequencing to profile the T cell repertoires of several hundred subjects and linked those repertoires to cytomegalovirus serostatus. Typing coverage differed by locus: A, B, C, DRB1 and DQB1 were typed in roughly 620-630 donors, DQA1 in approximately 520, DPA1 in some 600, and DPB1 in 400 to 490. High-throughput TCR immunosequencing, statistical association of individual TCRs with disease status, and machine learning were combined to predict cytomegalovirus infection status. To decide whether each TCR beta V gene segment behaved as functional or pseudogenic, an earlier analysis of several hundred of the donors relied on high-throughput TCR beta sequencing. Donor age, sex, ethnicity and CMV serostatus were collected together with the repertoire data. HLA typing covered class I and class II loci at four-digit resolution. A separate validation cohort of roughly 120 different subjects was used in addition to the approximately 640-subject first cohort. To study patterns of TCR occurrence, a later analysis re-analyzed previously published TCR beta repertoires from under 750 donors and added high-resolution HLA genotyping. Because of strong linkage in the cohort, roughly five DR-DQ haplotypes were treated as single units for association and clustering. Rather than using new phenotypic data, the later analysis identified candidate immune exposures from TCR beta sequences and from how often those sequences occurred across donors. All discovery cohort repertoires had been generated using a single sequencing platform. In a later genetic analysis, genome-wide SNP genotypes for about three fifths of the 666 donors were used, and that subset was treated as a discovery cohort. The study at large found these results: For the cohort, immune exposure information was limited to CMV serostatus. Because counts were too low, 15 to 20 rarely observed V segments, including chromosome 9 orphons, were excluded from the earlier analysis of around 590 of the donors. A later analysis found that TCR association rates varied across HLA loci, with DRB1 alleles showing the most associated TCRs and HLA-C alleles the fewest. Correlated functional status among segregating V segments might reflect linkage disequilibrium, but an unknown experimental factor could not be ruled out. Because some donors lacked HLA typing at each locus, the association tests relied only on the typed subset. In vitro tests confirmed that a few of the cytomegalovirus-associated TCR beta chains recognize cytomegalovirus antigens. While some public TCRs were present in many individuals, most TCR sequences turned up only very rarely across donors. V-gene and J-gene trimming of TCR beta chains was associated with a missense DCLRE1C variant in a later genetic analysis, and the association was replicated in an independent cohort. A cluster of highly shared sequence variants was judged likely to represent a technical artifact of the sequencing pipeline. The cohort was sequenced for TCR beta chains only, and without alpha or paired-chain data the features that could be detected were limited. Compared with the approximately 700-donor mean, donors in an Asian-associated ancestry cluster had fewer N-insertions in productive TCRs, according to a later genetic analysis. At a false discovery rate of 0.05, a later analysis linked about 16,000 TCR beta sequences to specific HLA alleles. In a later analysis, most CMV-associated TCR beta chains were found to appear HLA-restricted, with HLA associations seemingly driven largely by CMV exposure. In an earlier analysis of 587 of the donors, most TCR beta V segments appeared in productive rearrangements about 87% or about 30% of the time, broadly matching IMGT annotations. A later analysis reported that several top co-occurrence clusters appeared linked to parvovirus B19, influenza, CMV and Epstein-Barr virus. In the study, around 150 TCR beta chains were listed as associated with cytomegalovirus. The classifier was reported to diagnose cytomegalovirus status with high specificity and sensitivity in both the original cohort and the validation cohort. Presence/absence analyses assumed roughly uniform sequencing depth across donors, an assumption that may not hold. A further reported finding was that TCR beta sequences accurately predicted the HLA-A and HLA-B alleles for most subjects in the first cohort. Because the 87-base-pair reads could not distinguish some IMGT-functional V segments, including TRBV6-2 and TRBV6-3, those segments were excluded. In a later analysis, HLA-associated TCR beta chains showed more clonal expansion and lower generation probabilities than non-associated chains that were equally common. It was suggested by the authors that the approach could potentially be generalized to other disease states and immunological phenotypes. Strong co-occurrence of HLA alleles, especially DR and DQ, made assigning TCR associations to individual alleles difficult.

CDR1 and CDR2, per the germline V gene, are SGHRS and YFSETQ. The CDR3 holds 16 amino acids from the cysteine to the phenylalanine. The entry retains the CDR3 DNA only, 48 bases that are in frame from base 1. Relative to germline, V is missing 0 bases and J is missing 2 bases, with 4 bases of the junction outside any gene match. The cohort consisted of hundreds of healthy bone marrow donors. All cohort members were sampled while nominally healthy, although unrecorded immune exposures were likely present. The donor was CMV seronegative and belonged to the group of 350 or so seronegative cohort members. A peripheral blood sample was provided by each donor, and peripheral blood mononuclear cells were used for TCR beta sequencing. Genomic DNA was extracted from the blood cell samples with the Qiagen DNeasy Blood Extraction Kit. The protocol used for the library was the immunoSEQ multiplex PCR assay. A mixture of 60 forward primers for TCR Vbeta segments and 13 reverse primers for TCR Jbeta segments was used in the multiplex PCR. The CDR3 region of rearranged TCR beta genes was amplified from genomic DNA with a multiplex PCR assay. On the Illumina HiSeq System, the amplified TCR beta libraries were sequenced as 87-base-pair reads. Concerning the study's data processing: In a later analysis, tens of millions of unique TCR beta chains were counted across the roughly 670 repertoires, and about 10 million of these chains were shared by at least two donors. Raw reads were error-corrected and collapsed into unique sequences with a nearest-neighbor algorithm that merged closely related sequences to remove PCR and sequencing errors. To assign V, D and J gene segments, CDR3 sequences were aligned to IMGT reference sequences. For a sequence to be retained, a match of at least six nucleotides was required to both a V gene segment and a J gene segment. Rearrangements were called productive when the CDR3 lacked stop codons and stayed in frame with V and J; all others were non-productive. CDR3 was defined by IMGT convention, running from the second conserved V-encoded cysteine to the conserved J-encoded phenylalanine. In an earlier analysis of around 540 of the donors, sequences lacking an unambiguous match to a single V gene segment were excluded. In an earlier analysis of several hundred of the donors, a V segment was called functional when productive rearrangements were above 56.7%, and segregating when the standard deviation between donors exceeded 5%. A statistical classification framework was built to diagnose cytomegalovirus status from the catalog of TCR beta chain sequences. V and J gene assignment, in a later analysis, came from comparing TCR nucleotide sequences with IMGT/GENE-DB human TR gene sequences. Using the TCRdist pipeline, a later analysis assigned CDR3 sequences along with most-parsimonious VDJ recombination scenarios. In a later analysis, every TCR beta chain was defined by the combination of its CDR3 amino acid sequence and its V-gene family, and reads without a unique V-gene family were dropped. A later analysis removed 450 to 600 highly shared, low-generation-probability nucleotide sequences to deal with suspected cross-contamination and a sequencing artifact. A later analysis calculated a clonal expansion index for each public chain from normalized within-repertoire ranks of inferred template counts. Generation probabilities in a later analysis came from a VDJ recombination model fitted to out-of-frame rearrangements, and those results were checked against IGoR. Hypergeometric tests were used in a later analysis to score TCR-TCR, TCR-HLA and TCR-CMV co-occurrence, with a repertoire-size bias correction applied to the TCR pairs. In a later analysis, false discovery rates were estimated by permuting HLA or CMV assignments 20 times. A later analysis grouped co-occurring TCRs with DBSCAN, adding TCRdist sequence similarity when clustering within HLA-allele-positive subsets. For co-occurrence clustering, repertoires with fewer than 30,000 or more than 120,000 public chains were excluded, along with roughly five repertoires with anomalous nucleotide sharing. TCRdb obtained this table from immuneACCESS and retained in-frame rearrangements with V and J assigned. These tables miss some clones; where compared with another copy, unresolved V genes account for less than half of the shortfall, and the remainder is unexplained. Clone size and V and J calls were adopted from that table, with D and trimming inferred from the DNA. The sample table records approximately 88,000 clones; around 81% of these occur just once. Under 2.5% of the sample comes from the top ten.

On this clone: Its antigen is not yet known. It has no much larger one-base neighbor in the sample; base qualities were not kept.

In this chain, TRBV5-1 is recombined with TRBJ2-5, with 10 central nucleotides matching TRBD2. The sequence was collected from a young man in good health and CMV-seronegative. Input material: PBMCs. CDR3 region: CASSLGTSGRQETQYF. In nucleotides, the sequence is TGCGCCAGCAGCTTGGGGACTAGCGGCCGGCAAGAGACCCAGTACTTC.